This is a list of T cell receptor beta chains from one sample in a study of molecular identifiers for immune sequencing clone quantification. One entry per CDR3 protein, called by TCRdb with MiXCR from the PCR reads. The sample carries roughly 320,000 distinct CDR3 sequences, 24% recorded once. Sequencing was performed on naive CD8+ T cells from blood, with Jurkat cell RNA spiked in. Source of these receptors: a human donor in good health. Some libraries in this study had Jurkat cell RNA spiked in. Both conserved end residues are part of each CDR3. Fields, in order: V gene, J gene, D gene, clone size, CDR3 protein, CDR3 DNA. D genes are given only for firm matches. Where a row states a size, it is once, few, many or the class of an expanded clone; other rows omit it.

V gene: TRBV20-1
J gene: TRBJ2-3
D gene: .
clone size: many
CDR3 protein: CSARVEDTQYF
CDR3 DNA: TGCAGTGCTAGAGTCGAAGATACGCAGTATTTT

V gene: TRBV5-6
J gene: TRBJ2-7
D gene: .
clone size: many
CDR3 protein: CASSLGTETYEQYF
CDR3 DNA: TGTGCCAGCAGCCTAGGGACCGAAACCTACGAGCAGTACTTC

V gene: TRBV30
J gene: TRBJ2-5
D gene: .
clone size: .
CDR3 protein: CASDPGETQYF
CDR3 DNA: TGTGCCTCGGACCCGGGGGAGACCCAGTACTTC

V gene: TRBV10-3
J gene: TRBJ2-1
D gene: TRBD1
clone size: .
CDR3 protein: CAISESSDRGNEQFF
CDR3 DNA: TGTGCCATCAGTGAGTCCTCCGACAGGGGGAATGAGCAGTTCTTC

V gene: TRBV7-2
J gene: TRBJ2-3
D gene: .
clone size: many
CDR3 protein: CASETGTDTQYF
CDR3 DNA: TGTGCCAGCGAGACCGGGACAGATACGCAGTATTTT

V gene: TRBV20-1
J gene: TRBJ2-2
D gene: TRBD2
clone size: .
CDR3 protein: CGARGGLAETGELFF
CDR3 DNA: TGCGGTGCTAGAGGGGGACTAGCGGAGACCGGGGAGCTGTTTTTT

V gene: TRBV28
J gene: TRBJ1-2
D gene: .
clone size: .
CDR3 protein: CASSLSGETDYGYTF
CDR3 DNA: TGTGCCAGCAGTTTATCAGGAGAGACAGACTATGGCTACACCTTC

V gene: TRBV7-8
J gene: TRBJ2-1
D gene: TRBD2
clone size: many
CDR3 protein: CASSLVVGGDPYNEQFF
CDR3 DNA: TGTGCCAGCAGCTTAGTGGTCGGGGGGGATCCCTACAATGAGCAGTTCTTC

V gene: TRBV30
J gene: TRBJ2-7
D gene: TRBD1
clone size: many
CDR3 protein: CAWSSGTGGYEQYF
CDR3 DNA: TGTGCCTGGAGCTCCGGGACAGGGGGCTACGAGCAGTACTTC

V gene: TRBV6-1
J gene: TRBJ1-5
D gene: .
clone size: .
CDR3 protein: CASSEVRATRYGNQPQHF
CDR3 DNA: TGTGCCAGCAGTGAAGTAAGGGCGACCAGGTATGGGAATCAGCCCCAGCATTTT

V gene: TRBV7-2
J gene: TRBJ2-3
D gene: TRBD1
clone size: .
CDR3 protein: CASSLEQGGTDTQYF
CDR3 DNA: TGTGCCAGCAGCTTAGAACAGGGGGGCACAGATACGCAGTATTTT

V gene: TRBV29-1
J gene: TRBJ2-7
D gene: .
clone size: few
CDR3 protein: CSAEVGRGYEQYF
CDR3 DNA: TGCAGCGCCGAGGTTGGCCGAGGCTACGAGCAGTACTTC

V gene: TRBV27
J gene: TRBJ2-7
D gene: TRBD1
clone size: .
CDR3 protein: CASSFGTGGFEQYF
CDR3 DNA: TGTGCCAGCAGTTTCGGGACAGGAGGGTTCGAGCAGTACTTC

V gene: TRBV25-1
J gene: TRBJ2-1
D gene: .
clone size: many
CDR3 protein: CASNGGGAYNEQFF
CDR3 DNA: TGTGCCAGCAATGGCGGGGGCGCCTACAATGAGCAGTTCTTC

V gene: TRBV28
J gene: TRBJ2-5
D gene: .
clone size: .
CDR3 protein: CASSSRDFEETQYF
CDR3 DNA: TGTGCCAGCAGTTCCCGGGACTTTGAAGAGACCCAGTACTTC

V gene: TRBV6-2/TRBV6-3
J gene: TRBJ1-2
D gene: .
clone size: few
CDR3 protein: CASNPETGENYGYTF
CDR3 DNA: TGTGCCAGCAACCCGGAGACAGGCGAAAACTATGGCTACACCTTC

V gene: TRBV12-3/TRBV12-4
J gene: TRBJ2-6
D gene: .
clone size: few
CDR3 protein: CASSSMDDGANVLTF
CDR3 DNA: TGTGCCAGCAGTTCTATGGATGATGGGGCCAACGTCCTGACTTTC

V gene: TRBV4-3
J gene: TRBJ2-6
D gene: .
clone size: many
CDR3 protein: CASSGGGHSGANVLTF
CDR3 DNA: TGCGCCAGCAGCGGAGGGGGCCACTCTGGGGCCAACGTCCTGACTTTC

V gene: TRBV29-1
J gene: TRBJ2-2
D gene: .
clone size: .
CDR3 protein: CSAYLSSGELFF
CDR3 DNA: TGCAGCGCCTACCTGAGCTCCGGGGAGCTGTTTTTT

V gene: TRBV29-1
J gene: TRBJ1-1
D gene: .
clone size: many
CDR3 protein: CSVSGFVNTEAFF
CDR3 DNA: TGCAGCGTCTCGGGGTTCGTGAACACTGAAGCTTTCTTT

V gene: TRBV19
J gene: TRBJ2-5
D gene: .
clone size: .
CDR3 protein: CASSIGGGAQETQYF
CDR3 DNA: TGTGCCAGTAGTATAGGGGGGGGGGCCCAAGAGACCCAGTACTTC

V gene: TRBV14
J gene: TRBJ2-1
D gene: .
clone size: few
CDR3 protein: CASSSLTWVNEQFF
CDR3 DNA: TGTGCCAGCAGCTCGCTGACTTGGGTTAATGAGCAGTTCTTC

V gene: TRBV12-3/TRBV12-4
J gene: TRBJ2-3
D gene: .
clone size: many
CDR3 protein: CASTPEITDTQYF
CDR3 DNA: TGTGCCAGCACCCCGGAGATCACAGATACGCAGTATTTT

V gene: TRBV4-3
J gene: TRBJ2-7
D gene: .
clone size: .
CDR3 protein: CASSQGVASLYEQYF
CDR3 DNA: TGCGCCAGCAGCCAGGGGGTAGCTTCTCTCTACGAGCAGTACTTC

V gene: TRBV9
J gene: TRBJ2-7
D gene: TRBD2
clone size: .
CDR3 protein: CASSVACGHRRIAGNYEQYF
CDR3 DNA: TGTGCCAGCAGCGTAGCTTGCGGACACCGTAGAATAGCGGGGAACTACGAGCAGTACTTC

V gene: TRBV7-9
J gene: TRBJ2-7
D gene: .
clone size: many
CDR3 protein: CASSLGADSYEQYF
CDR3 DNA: TGTGCCAGCAGCTTAGGGGCAGACTCCTACGAGCAGTACTTC

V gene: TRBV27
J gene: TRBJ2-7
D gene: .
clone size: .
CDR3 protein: CASTPGPLHEQYF
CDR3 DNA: TGTGCCAGCACCCCGGGCCCCCTCCACGAGCAGTACTTC

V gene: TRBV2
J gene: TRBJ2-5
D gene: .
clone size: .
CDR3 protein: CAGSEGFWGSSGPEGTQYF
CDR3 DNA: TGTGCCGGCAGTGAAGGATTCTGGGGGAGTTCAGGCCCGGAGGGGACCCAGTACTTC

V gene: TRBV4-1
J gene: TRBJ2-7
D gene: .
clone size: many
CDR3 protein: CASSQATSGTHEQYF
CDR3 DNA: TGCGCCAGCAGCCAAGCCACGAGCGGCACCCACGAGCAGTACTTC

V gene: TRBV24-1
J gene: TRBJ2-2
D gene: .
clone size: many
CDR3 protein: CATSSWTGELFF
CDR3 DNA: TGTGCCACCAGTTCATGGACCGGGGAGCTGTTTTTT

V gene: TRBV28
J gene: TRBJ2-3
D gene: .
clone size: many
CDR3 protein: CASSLGPRFADTQYF
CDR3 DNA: TGTGCCAGCAGTTTAGGACCCAGGTTTGCAGATACGCAGTATTTT

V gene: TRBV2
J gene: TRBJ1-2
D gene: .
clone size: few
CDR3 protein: CASSEQRQANYGYTF
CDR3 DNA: TGTGCCAGCAGTGAACAGAGACAGGCTAACTATGGCTACACCTTC

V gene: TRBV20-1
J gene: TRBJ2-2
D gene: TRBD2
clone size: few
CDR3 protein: CSAKTSGGRGELFF
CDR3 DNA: TGCAGTGCTAAGACTAGCGGGGGGCGAGGGGAGCTGTTTTTT

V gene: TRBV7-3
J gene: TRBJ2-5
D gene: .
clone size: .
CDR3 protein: CASSETGTETQYF
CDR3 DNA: TGTGCCAGCAGCGAAACAGGGACGGAGACCCAGTACTTC

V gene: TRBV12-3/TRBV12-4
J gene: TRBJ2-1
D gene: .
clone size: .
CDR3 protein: CASSFRGEGSNEQLF
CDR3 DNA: TGTGCCAGCAGTTTTAGGGGGGAGGGCTCCAATGAGCAGCTCTTC

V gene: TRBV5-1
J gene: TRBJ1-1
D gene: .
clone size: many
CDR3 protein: CASSLTKVRLTEAFF
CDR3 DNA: TGCGCCAGCAGCTTGACTAAGGTTCGGTTGACTGAAGCTTTCTTT

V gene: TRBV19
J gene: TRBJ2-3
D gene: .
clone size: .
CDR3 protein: CASRGQVDTQYF
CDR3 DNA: TGTGCCAGCCGGGGCCAAGTAGATACGCAGTATTTT

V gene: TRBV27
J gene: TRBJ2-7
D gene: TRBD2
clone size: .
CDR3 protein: CASSLQAGDYEQYF
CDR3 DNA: TGTGCCAGCAGTTTACAAGCGGGGGACTACGAGCAGTACTTC

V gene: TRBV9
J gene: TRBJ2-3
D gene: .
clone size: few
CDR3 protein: CASSVWGPGDTQYF
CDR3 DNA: TGTGCCAGCAGCGTATGGGGGCCGGGAGATACGCAGTATTTT

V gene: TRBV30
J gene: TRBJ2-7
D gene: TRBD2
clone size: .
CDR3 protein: CGWTPGLAGVEQYF
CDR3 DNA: TGTGGCTGGACACCCGGACTAGCGGGAGTCGAGCAGTACTTC

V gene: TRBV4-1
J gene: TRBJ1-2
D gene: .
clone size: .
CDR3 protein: CASSPATGLGGYTF
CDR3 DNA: TGCGCCAGCAGCCCCGCGACAGGTCTTGGGGGCTACACCTTC

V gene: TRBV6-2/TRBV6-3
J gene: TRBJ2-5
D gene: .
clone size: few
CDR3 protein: CASSPLGGLFQETQYF
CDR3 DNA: TGTGCCAGCAGTCCGCTGGGTGGCTTGTTTCAAGAGACCCAGTACTTC

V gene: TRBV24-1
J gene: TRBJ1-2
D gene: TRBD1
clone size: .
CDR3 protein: CATSDGTVDVYGYTF
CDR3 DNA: TGTGCCACCAGTGATGGGACAGTAGATGTCTATGGCTACACCTTC

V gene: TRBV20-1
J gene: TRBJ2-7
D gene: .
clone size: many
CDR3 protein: CSARDTRNYEQYF
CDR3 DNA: TGCAGTGCTAGAGATACGCGAAACTACGAGCAGTACTTC

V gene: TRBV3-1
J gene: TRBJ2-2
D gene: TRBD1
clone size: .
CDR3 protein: CASSQRYPGQGPTGELFF
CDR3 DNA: TGTGCCAGCAGCCAAAGGTACCCGGGACAGGGGCCCACCGGGGAGCTGTTTTTT

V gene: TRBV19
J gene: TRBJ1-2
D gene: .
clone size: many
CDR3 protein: CASSILHGGSGYTF
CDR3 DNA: TGTGCCAGTAGTATACTCCACGGGGGCTCTGGCTACACCTTC

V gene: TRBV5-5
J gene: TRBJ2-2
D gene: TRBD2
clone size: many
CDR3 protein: CASSLFREGPRTGELFF
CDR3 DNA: TGTGCCAGCAGCTTGTTTCGGGAGGGCCCGCGGACCGGGGAGCTGTTTTTT

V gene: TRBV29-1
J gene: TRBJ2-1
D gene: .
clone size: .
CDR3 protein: CSVEVRPYNEQFF
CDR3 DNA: TGCAGCGTTGAGGTTAGGCCCTACAATGAGCAGTTCTTC

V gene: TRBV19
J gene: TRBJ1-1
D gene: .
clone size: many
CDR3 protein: CASSMDFGAEAFF
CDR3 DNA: TGTGCCAGTAGTATGGATTTTGGGGCTGAAGCTTTCTTT

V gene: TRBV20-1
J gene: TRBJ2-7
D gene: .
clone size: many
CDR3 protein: CSAWAGSSYEQYF
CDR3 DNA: TGCAGTGCTTGGGCGGGGAGCTCCTACGAGCAGTACTTC

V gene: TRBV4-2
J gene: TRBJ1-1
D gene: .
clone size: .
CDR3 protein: CACSQDRLGGQLNTEAFF
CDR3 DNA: TGTGCCTGCAGCCAAGACCGGCTCGGAGGACAGCTGAACACTGAAGCTTTCTTT